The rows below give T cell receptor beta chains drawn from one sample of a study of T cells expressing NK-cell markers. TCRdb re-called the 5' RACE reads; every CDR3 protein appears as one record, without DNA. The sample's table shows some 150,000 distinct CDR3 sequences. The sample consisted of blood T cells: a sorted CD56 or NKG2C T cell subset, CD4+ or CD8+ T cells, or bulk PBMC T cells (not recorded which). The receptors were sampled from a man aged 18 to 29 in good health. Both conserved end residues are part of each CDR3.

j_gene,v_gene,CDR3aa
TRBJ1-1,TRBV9,CASSRGGKWNTEAFF
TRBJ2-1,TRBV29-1,CSVWDRARNEQFF
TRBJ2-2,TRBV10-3,CAIRVMGGELFF
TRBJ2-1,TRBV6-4,CASSEIAGPGSYNEQFF
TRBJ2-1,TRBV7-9,CASSLITGGYNEQFF
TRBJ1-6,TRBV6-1,CASSPGYSRSSPLHF
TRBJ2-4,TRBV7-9,CASSLRDRVNIQYF
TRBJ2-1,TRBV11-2,CASSLETSGLYEQFF
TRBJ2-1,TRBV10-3,CAIEEGSYNEQFF
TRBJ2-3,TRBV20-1,CSARDQTSGKAGTDTQYF
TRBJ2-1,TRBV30,CAWADYYNEQFF
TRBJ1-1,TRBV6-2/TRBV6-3,CASSYSLVEGWEEAFF
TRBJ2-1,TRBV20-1,CSATTGGSSNEQFF
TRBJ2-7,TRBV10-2,CASSGLAGVFEQYF
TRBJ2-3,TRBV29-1,CSAQEGTSEGDTQYF
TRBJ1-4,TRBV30,CAWSTTSANSLFF
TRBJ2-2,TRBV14,CASSQAMQALGELFF
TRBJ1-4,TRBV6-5,CASSYSEDRLFEKLFF
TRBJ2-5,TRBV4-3,CASSQAGQGGETQYF
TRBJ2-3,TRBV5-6,CASSFAGGADTQYF
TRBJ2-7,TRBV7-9,CASSDWDAYEQYF
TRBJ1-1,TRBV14,CASSQVGGPNTEAFF
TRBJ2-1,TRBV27,CASSRQGMGNEQFF
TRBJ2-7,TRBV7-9,CASSLGRWDSDYEQYF
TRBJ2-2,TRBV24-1,CATSDLRSGTGELFF
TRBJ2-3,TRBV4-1,CASSQTELGTDTQYF
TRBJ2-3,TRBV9,CASSGDTSSTDTQYF
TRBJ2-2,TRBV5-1,CATTTDRYTGELFF
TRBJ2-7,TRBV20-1,CSATEQGTYEQYF
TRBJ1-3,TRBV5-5,CASSSTDSSFSGNTIYF
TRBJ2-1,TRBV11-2,CASSLGYSTGNEQFF
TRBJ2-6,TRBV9,CASSASGGDRDMAGANVLTF
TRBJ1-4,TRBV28,CASSQGSGIEKLFF
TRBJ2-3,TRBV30,CAWSVEREEDTQYF
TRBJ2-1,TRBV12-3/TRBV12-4,CASSTIAGNEQFF
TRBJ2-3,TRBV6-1,CASSETSGRVSADTQYF
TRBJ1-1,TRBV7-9,CASSSPKSGANTEAFF
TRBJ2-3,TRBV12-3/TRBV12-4,CASSPRGGRDTDTQYF
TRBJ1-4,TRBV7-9,CASAARDRREKLFF
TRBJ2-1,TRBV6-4,CASSDRDNNEQFF
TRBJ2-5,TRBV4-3,CASSQGPGQETQYF
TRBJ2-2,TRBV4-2,CASSQAVRVAGTSGTGELFF
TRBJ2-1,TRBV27,CASSIIGNEQFF
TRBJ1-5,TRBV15,CATSRLGQQRAGDQPQHF
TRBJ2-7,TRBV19,CASSPLGGSTYEQYF
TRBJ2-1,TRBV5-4,CASSLAYEQFF
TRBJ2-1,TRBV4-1,CASSQEGLVGGDEQFF
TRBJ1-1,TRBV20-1,CSAPRGTEAFF
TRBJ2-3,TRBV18,CASSPPQGTPLTDTQYF
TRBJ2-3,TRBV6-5,CASSYGTSGTDTQYF
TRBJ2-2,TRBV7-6,CASSLAAGTGVTGELFF
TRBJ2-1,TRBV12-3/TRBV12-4,CASSFGGSYNEQFF
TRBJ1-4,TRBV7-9,CASRQRHRNEKLFF
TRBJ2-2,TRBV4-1,CASSQGGQGEDTGELFF
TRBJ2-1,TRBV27,CASGPPGTRHNEQFF
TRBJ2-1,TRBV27,CASSLREDYNEQFF
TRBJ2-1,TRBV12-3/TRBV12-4,CASSTSGLGNEQFF
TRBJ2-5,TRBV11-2,CASRSIGGRLETQYF